The TCR beta chain described here comes from a study of T cells in Graves' hyperthyroidism and ophthalmopathy. Overall study results and limits: The authors' 13 V-J model separated ophthalmopathy from stable hyperthyroidism.

Diagnostic assessment was based on clinical symptoms, serum thyroxine and TRAb, thyroid ultrasound and orbital computed tomography. Of note for this clonotype: Antigen: not known.

TCR beta CDR3 region amplification was performed from RNA transcripts. Researchers ran a first-round RT-PCR on the TCR CDR3 using the HTBI primer set. One entry per CDR3 protein, called by TCRdb with MiXCR from the multiplex PCR reads. The profile covers roughly 280,000 distinct CDR3 sequences, with 22% appearing a single time and 50% to 75% taken by the ten largest. The CDR3 consists of 16 residues. V lost 1 base to trimming and J lost 3 bases; unmatched junction nucleotides: 3. CDR1 MGHDK and CDR2 SYGVNS come from the germline V gene. The sequencing sample was made of blood. The chain carries TRBV25-1 and TRBJ2-2, with TRBD1 matching 9 bases. The receptor was isolated from a man younger than 45 with Graves' ophthalmopathy. The CDR3 DNA sequence: TGTGCCAGCAGTGAATCGGGGGACAGGGACACCGGGGAGCTGTTTTTT. Its translation: CASSESGDRDTGELFF.